The entry below gives a single TCR beta chain sequence along with its context. V lost 5 bases to trimming and J lost 1 base; unmatched junction nucleotides: 3. Germline V lookup: CDR1 SGHVS, CDR2 FQNEAQ. This CDR3 region has 14 residues. The data stem from a study of blood T cell repertoires in COVID-19. Turning to the study itself: Spain, Italy and the United States supplied samples that represented acute and convalescent COVID-19.

The data were produced by immunoSEQ multiplex PCR, yet TCRdb's version contains in-frame clones alone and is incomplete. The table shows about 250,000 clones, with about 80% occurring only once. This TCR was sampled from a man over 45 with active or convalescent COVID-19. Sequencing was performed on peripheral blood. V gene TRBV7-8 combines with J gene TRBJ2-5; 8 nucleotides align to TRBD2. The CDR3 bases are TGTGCCAGCAGCCCAGGACTAGCCCAAGAGACCCAGTACTTC. Translation: CASSPGLAQETQYF.